These 4 T cell receptor beta chains share one sample of origin, sequenced in a study of T cells after posttransplantation cyclophosphamide. Clones were read by immunoSEQ multiplex PCR, and TCRdb kept only the in-frame ones, dropping some. The sample consists of around 16,000 clones, around 95% of them appearing once. The naive gate required viable CD3+CD4+ or CD3+CD8+ cells with CCR7+CD45RA+CD45RO-CD95-CD27+CD28+ phenotype. Sequenced input: naive CD4+ T cells sorted from blood. Source of these receptors: a woman in her fifties or sixties in good health and a related stem cell transplant donor.

The chain joins TRBV4-3 to TRBJ2-3, with a tentative D call TRBD2 (6 bases). The V end was cut by 4 bases, the J end by 4 bases, with 15 bases between. The CDR3 is 15 amino acids. The germline CDR1 and CDR2 sequences are LGHNA and YSLEER. CDR3 amino acids: CASSPSLANSDTQYF. The CDR3 nucleotides are TGCGCCAGCAGCCCCTCGCTAGCGAACTCAGATACGCAGTATTTT.

This chain uses TRBV19 with TRBJ2-1; 8 bases fit TRBD2. The CDR3 is made up of 16 amino acids. The ends lost 7 bases at V and 2 bases at J; junction bases unmatched: 10. The V gene's germline CDR1 is LNHDA and CDR2 SQIVND (reference sequence). CDR3 protein: CASKGQRAGAYNEQFF. In nucleotides, the CDR3 is TGTGCCAGTAAAGGACAACGAGCGGGGGCCTACAATGAGCAGTTCTTC.

The chain carries TRBV4-3 and TRBJ1-1; D uncertain. CDR1 and CDR2 from the germline V gene are LGHNA and YSLEER. V lost 2 bases to trimming and J lost 0 bases, with 4 bases between them. This CDR3 is 13 amino acids long. The CDR3 spells CASSQTLNTEAFF. The CDR3 nucleotides are TGCGCCAGCAGCCAAACTCTGAACACTGAAGCTTTCTTT.

The chain joins TRBV18 to TRBJ1-2; D uncertain. Looked up from germline, CDR1 is KGHSH and CDR2 is LQKENI. The CDR3 is made up of 14 amino acids. Trimming pared 2 bases from V and 8 bases from J, leaving 15 bases between. CDR3 sequence (DNA): TGTGCCAGCTCACCATCGGGCCTTGCGGGCGGCTACACCTTC. As protein: CASSPSGLAGGYTF.